The 32 T cell receptor beta chains below all came from one sample that was sequenced in a study of cytomegalovirus exposure and HLA in healthy donors. Vbeta (60) and Jbeta (13) primers were used in the PCR. Assay: immunoSEQ multiplex PCR; the TCRdb copy retains only in-frame clones and omits some. The sample consists of around 120,000 clones, 77% of them appearing once. Sequencing was performed on PBMCs. The receptors derive from a human donor in good health.

This clone was counted between two and nine times. The chain uses TRBV10-1 and TRBJ1-4, with 7 bases identical to TRBD1. The V segment lost 8 bases and the J segment 3 bases; nucleotides outside the gene matches: 6. The CDR3 covers 14 residues. The V gene's germline CDR1 is WNHNN and CDR2 SYGVQD (reference sequence). CDR3 sequence (DNA): TGCGCCAGCTCTCGACAGGGCCCTAATGAAAAACTGTTTTTT. It yields the protein CASSRQGPNEKLFF.

In this sample, this clone turned up a few times. The chain joins TRBV7-9 to TRBJ2-1; TRBD2 might be the D (6 bases). The CDR3 is made up of 16 amino acids. V was trimmed by 5 bases and J by 0 bases, leaving 14 bases between them. The germline V gene has CDR1 SEHNR and CDR2 FQNEAQ (reference sequence). CDR3 sequence (DNA): TGTGCCAGCAGCCTGGGACTCGGAAGCTCCTACAATGAGCAGTTCTTC. Translation gives CASSLGLGSSYNEQFF.

This clone was counted a single time. The genes are TRBV14 and TRBJ1-6, with a possible D match to TRBD1 (5 bases). The CDR3 runs 14 residues. The germline gives CDR1 SGHDN, CDR2 FVKESK. V shed 3 bases and J shed 8 bases, with 11 bases lying between them. The CDR3 bases are TGTGCCAGCAGCCATCTTTGGGGGGATTCACCCCTCCACTTT. This gives the protein CASSHLWGDSPLHF.

The V gene is TRBV6-5, the J gene TRBJ2-7; TRBD2 matches 9 bases. The germline CDR1 and CDR2 sequences are MNHEY and SVGAGI. CDR3 length: 13 residues. Trimming took 6 bases from V and 6 from J; bases not matched to a gene: 6. The CDR3 reads CASRRRGGLEQYF. CDR3 nucleotide sequence: TGTGCCAGCAGGCGGCGGGGGGGGCTCGAGCAGTACTTC.

This chain uses TRBV19 with TRBJ2-7; 9 bases are a match to TRBD1. V lost 4 bases to trimming and J lost 3 bases; unmatched junction nucleotides: 7. This CDR3 spans 15 amino acids. Germline V gene sequence: CDR1 LNHDA, CDR2 SQIVND (reference sequence). This CDR3 reads CASSTGQGSNYEQYF. The CDR3 coding sequence is TGTGCCAGTAGTACTGGACAGGGGTCCAACTACGAGCAGTACTTC.

V is TRBV27 and J is TRBJ2-7, with D possibly matching TRBD2 (6 bases). Between the trimmed V and J ends, which lost 7 bases and 1 base, there was a span of 14 bases. This CDR3 contains 14 residues. Germline V CDR1 and CDR2: MNHEY, SMNVEV (reference sequence). CDR3 nucleotides: TGTGCCAGCACCCCCTGGGCGGGGTCCTACGAGCAGTACTTC. Translation gives CASTPWAGSYEQYF.

This sequence joins TRBV10-3 and TRBJ1-5; TRBD1 matches at 7 bases. V was clipped by 7 bases and J by 4 bases; unmatched bases: 4. In germline, CDR1 is ENHRY, CDR2 SYGVKD. The CDR3 loop spans 13 amino acids. The CDR3 DNA sequence: TGTGCCATCACGGCGGACAGGAATCAGCCCCAGCATTTT. Translated, it gives CAITADRNQPQHF.

V is TRBV28 and J is TRBJ2-7; 8 positions agree with TRBD1. Germline loops: CDR1 MDHEN, CDR2 SYDVKM. After removal of 7 bases from V and 3 bases from J, the junction contained 8 bases not matched to a gene. The CDR3 has 14 residues. CDR3 in amino acids: CASNLDRGLYEQYF. DNA for the CDR3: TGTGCCAGCAACCTTGACAGGGGCCTCTACGAGCAGTACTTC.

The CDR3 region is CASKAGLWTYEQYF. As DNA, the CDR3 is TGTGCCAGTAAGGCGGGACTGTGGACGTACGAGCAGTACTTC. V and J are TRBV19 and TRBJ2-7, with D perhaps TRBD2 (6 bases). Germline values: CDR1 LNHDA, CDR2 SQIVND (reference sequence). V was clipped by 7 bases and J by 4 bases, with 17 bases between them. There are 14 residues in the CDR3.

The rearrangement uses TRBV5-1 and TRBJ2-3, with 7 bases that match TRBD2. After removal of 4 bases from V and 4 bases from J, the junction contained 9 bases not matched to a gene. CDR1 and CDR2 (germline): SGHRS, YFSETQ. The CDR3 length is 15 residues. CDR3 sequence reads: CASSPLAGVADTQYF. The CDR3 DNA sequence: TGCGCCAGCAGCCCCTTGGCGGGAGTGGCAGATACGCAGTATTTT.

In this sample, this clone turned up a few times. The chain is built from TRBV11-2 and TRBJ2-7; D remains unclear. V shed 1 base and J shed 2 bases, with 6 bases lying between them. This CDR3 comprises 13 residues. Germline-derived CDR1 and CDR2 are SGHAT and FQNNGV. The CDR3 is CASSLAITYEQYF. For the CDR3, the DNA is TGTGCCAGCAGCTTAGCTATTACCTACGAGCAGTACTTC.

The V and J genes are TRBV5-1 and TRBJ1-6, with 7 positions matching TRBD1. V lost 5 bases to trimming and J lost 0 bases; unmatched junction nucleotides: 8. Germline CDR1 and CDR2: SGHRS and YFSETQ. The CDR3 loop spans 17 amino acids. For the CDR3, the DNA is TGCGCCAGCAGTTCATCGACAGGGCTCTCCTATAATTCACCCCTCCACTTT. Translating gives CASSSSTGLSYNSPLHF.

The rearrangement uses TRBV28 and TRBJ2-1; a possible D gene is TRBD1 (5 bases). The V end lost 3 bases, the J end lost 9 bases, and 18 bases lay between the germline ends. This CDR3 region has 15 residues. The germline gives CDR1 MDHEN, CDR2 SYDVKM. The CDR3 bases are TGTGCCAGCAGTTTCCCCTCGGATTGGGGCGGTGAGCAGTTCTTC. Its translation is CASSFPSDWGGEQFF.

The chain joins TRBV30 to TRBJ1-1; D unclear. The CDR3 is 13 residues long. In germline, CDR1 is GTSNPN, CDR2 SVGIG (reference sequence). V was cut by 4 bases and J by 1 base, with 10 bases left in between. The CDR3 sequence is CAWTAISNTEAFF. CDR3 nucleotides: TGTGCCTGGACCGCTATCTCGAACACTGAAGCTTTCTTT.

The CDR3 nucleotides are TGTGCCAGCAGTTCAGGTCCTATACGGGAAAGGCAGTTCTTC. As protein: CASSSGPIRERQFF. The chain recombines TRBV28 with TRBJ2-1; D is possibly TRBD2 (5 bases). Trimming left V 4 bases short and J 12 bases short, with 19 bases between. CDR1 is MDHEN, CDR2 SYDVKM, per germline. The CDR3 runs to 14 residues.

The chain is built from TRBV19 and TRBJ2-4; no firm D call. Germline V gene lookup returns CDR1 LNHDA and CDR2 SQIVND (reference sequence). V lost 0 bases to trimming and J lost 11 bases, with 14 bases between them. The CDR3 loop spans 14 amino acids. The chain's CDR3 is CASSIDPATTVQYF. CDR3 in DNA: TGTGCCAGTAGTATAGACCCAGCGACGACCGTTCAGTACTTC.

In this sample, this clone turned up a few times. The J gene is TRBJ1-2, the V gene TRBV29-1; the D gene is possibly TRBD1 (6 bases). CDR3 length equals 10 residues. Germline V gene data show CDR1 as SQVTM and CDR2 as ANQGSEA. The V end was cut by 7 bases, the J end by 6 bases, with 9 bases between. The CDR3 is CSARGDGYTF. The CDR3 nucleotides are TGCAGCGCCAGGGGCGATGGCTACACCTTC.

V and J are TRBV19 and TRBJ1-5; 7 bases line up with TRBD1. Losses at the gene ends were 10 bases for V and 0 bases for J; bases not matched to a gene: 9. The CDR3 runs 15 residues. Germline-derived CDR1 and CDR2 are LNHDA and SQIVND (reference sequence). CDR3 region: CATSWDRYSNQPQHF. In nucleotides, the CDR3 is TGTGCCACGAGCTGGGACAGATATAGCAATCAGCCCCAGCATTTT.

The V and J genes are TRBV19 and TRBJ2-7, with D unresolved. The CDR3 has 18 amino acids. Germline V gene data show CDR1 as LNHDA and CDR2 as SQIVND (reference sequence). Trimming took 4 bases from V and 0 from J, leaving 22 bases between them. CDR3 nucleotides: TGTGCCAGTAGTACCCGGCTTCTTATTGCAGGTAGCTCCTACGAGCAGTACTTC. It yields the protein CASSTRLLIAGSSYEQYF.

The chain has TRBV28 and TRBJ1-4; 9 bases agree with TRBD1. The CDR3 is made up of 21 amino acids. Germline CDR1 MDHEN, CDR2 SYDVKM. After removal of 8 bases from V and 8 bases from J, the junction contained 30 bases not matched to a gene. In DNA form, the CDR3 reads TGTGCCAGCGGCAGTGTGAGGGGGACCGGAACGAAGGGACAGGGCAGAGAAAAACTGTTTTTT. Its protein is CASGSVRGTGTKGQGREKLFF.

This sequence joins TRBV21-1 and TRBJ1-2. TRBV21-1 is labeled a pseudogene. This CDR3 has 14 residues. The CDR3 DNA reads TGTGCCAGCAGAGGGGCCGGGGGTAGCTATGGCTACACCTTC. This gives the protein CASRGAGGSYGYTF.

A few counts support this clone. The gene calls are TRBV23-1 and TRBJ2-3; 7 bases are a match to TRBD2. TRBV23-1 counts as an open reading frame of uncertain function. V shed 7 bases, J shed 4 bases, and the junction held 5 bases outside the gene matches. The CDR3 has 13 residues. CDR3 coding DNA: TGCGCCAGCACCCAGCGGGGCCCAGATACGCAGTATTTT. Translation: CASTQRGPDTQYF.

Remarks on this clone: At one of its ends the junction is not consistent with the germline gene, which may arise from a read error. The chain has TRBV7-9 and TRBJ1-1; D gene ambiguous. The CDR3 is 15 residues long. Germline CDR1 is SEHNR and CDR2 is FQNEAQ (reference sequence). The CDR3 DNA sequence: TGTTCCAGCAGCTCCCCCCCCGGACTGTTCACTGAAGCTTTCTTT. Translated: CSSSSPPGLFTEAFF. The variable domain in full, with the rest retrieved from reference TRBV7-9 and TRBJ1-1, is DTGVSQNPRHKITKRGQNVTFRCDPISEHNRLYWYRQTLGQGPEFLTYFQNEAQLEKSRLLSDRFSAERPKGSFSTLEIQRTEQGDSAMYLCSSSSPPGLFTEAFFGQGTRLTVV.

This clone was seen a single time. The gene calls are TRBV6-5 and TRBJ2-3; TRBD2 might be the D (5 bases). CDR1 is MNHEY and CDR2 is SVGAGI in the germline V gene. Deletions cut 7 bases from V and 4 bases from J, with 12 bases between. This CDR3 is built from 13 residues. The CDR3 DNA reads TGTGCCAGCACCGAGAGGGTCTCAGATACGCAGTATTTT. It encodes CASTERVSDTQYF.

The V and J genes are TRBV6-1 and TRBJ2-7; 12 bases are shared with TRBD2. V lost 2 bases and J lost 1; bases outside the gene matches: 15. This CDR3 spans 20 amino acids. In germline, CDR1 is MNHNS, CDR2 SASEGT. CDR3 loop: CASSEISGSGGLAGSYEQYF. As DNA, the CDR3 is TGTGCCAGCAGTGAAATCAGTGGATCGGGGGGACTAGCGGGTTCCTACGAGCAGTACTTC.

This chain connects TRBV4-1 to TRBJ2-7, with D perhaps matching TRBD2 (5 bases). The V end was cut by 2 bases, the J end by 7 bases, with 15 bases between. Germline V gene data show CDR1 as MGHRA and CDR2 as YSYEKL. This CDR3 contains 14 residues. The CDR3 nucleotides read TGCGCCAGCAGCCAATCTATCTCGACGGGGGAGCAGTACTTC. This translates into CASSQSISTGEQYF.

The genes are TRBV27 and TRBJ2-1; 10 bases align to TRBD2. V shed 5 bases and J 6 bases; nucleotides not matched to a gene: 10. There are 16 residues in the CDR3. Germline loops: CDR1 MNHEY, CDR2 SMNVEV (reference sequence). Here the CDR3 reads CASSLTSGFGRNEQFF. The CDR3 DNA follows: TGTGCCAGCAGTCTGACTAGCGGGTTCGGTCGCAATGAGCAGTTCTTC.

CDR3 sequence: CASSFGSAGRAYEQYF. DNA for the CDR3: TGTGCCAGCAGTTTCGGTTCCGCGGGAAGGGCCTACGAGCAGTACTTC. This chain joins TRBV28 and TRBJ2-7; D perhaps matches TRBD2 (6 bases). CDR3 size: 16 residues. The germline V gene has CDR1 MDHEN and CDR2 SYDVKM. The V and J ends lost 3 bases and 2 bases respectively, with 17 bases between them.

This clone was seen a few times. J is TRBJ1-5 and V is TRBV27; 7 positions agree with TRBD1. The junction had 4 bases not matched to a gene; V was cut back by 4 bases and J by 4 bases. The CDR3 totals 14 residues. Germline CDR1 MNHEY, CDR2 SMNVEV (reference sequence). CDR3 protein: CASSSPGGNQPQHF. The CDR3 nucleotides are TGTGCCAGCAGTTCACCAGGGGGGAATCAGCCCCAGCATTTT.

The chain carries TRBV11-2 and TRBJ2-5; 11 bases line up with TRBD2. The CDR3 length is 15 residues. V lost 5 bases, J lost 5 bases, and 7 bases stayed unmatched. The germline V gene encodes CDR1 SGHAT and CDR2 FQNNGV. The CDR3 bases are TGTGCCAGCAGCCGAAGTACTAGCGGGAGTGAGACCCAGTACTTC. This sequence encodes CASSRSTSGSETQYF.

CDR3 bases: TGTGCCAGCAGTTACCAAAGGGCGGGAACCACCTACGAGCAGTACTTC. It specifies CASSYQRAGTTYEQYF. The V call is TRBV6-5, the J call TRBJ2-7; D is perhaps TRBD2 (6 bases). The V end lost 2 bases, the J end lost 2 bases, and 16 bases lay between the germline ends. Germline assignment: CDR1 MNHEY and CDR2 SVGAGI. The CDR3 covers 16 residues.

This clone was detected only a few times. The V and J genes are TRBV27 and TRBJ1-6, with D possibly being TRBD1 (5 bases). Germline assignment: CDR1 MNHEY and CDR2 SMNVEV (reference sequence). Trimming took off 6 bases at V and 7 bases at J, with 19 bases between the two ends. The CDR3 sequence is 16 residues long. CDR3 nucleotide sequence: TGTGCCAGCAGCGACCGGGGCGGGACCCCAAATTCACCCCTCCACTTT. It codes for CASSDRGGTPNSPLHF.